A single sample gave rise to the 30 T cell receptor beta chains below, sequenced in a study of cytomegalovirus exposure and HLA in healthy donors. Here immunoSEQ multiplex PCR was the method, and the copy in TCRdb shows in-frame clones only, minus some. In the table there are some 190,000 clones, around nine tenths of which are singletons. Sequencing input: PBMCs. The receptors derive from a man between 25 and 39 years old in good health and CMV-seropositive.

This CDR3 reads CASSQAGPAQDYGYTF. CDR3 nucleotides: TGTGCCAGCAGCCAGGCTGGACCCGCCCAGGACTATGGCTACACCTTC. The V call is TRBV4-2, the J call TRBJ1-2; D not resolved. Trimming left V 3 bases short and J 3 bases short, with 17 bases between. This CDR3 has 16 amino acids. Germline V gene data show CDR1 as LGHNA and CDR2 as YNFKEQ.

This clone was seen repeatedly, ten times or more. The CDR3 loop is CASSLVETQYF. The CDR3 DNA reads TGTGCCAGCAGCTTAGTGGAGACCCAGTACTTC. The chain employs TRBV7-9 and TRBJ2-5; D ambiguous. V was cut by 1 base and J by 5 bases, with 2 bases left in between. The CDR3 extends over 11 amino acids. The germline gives CDR1 SEHNR, CDR2 FQNEAQ (reference sequence).

This clone was detected only once. The genes are TRBV2 and TRBJ2-5, with D unclear. V was clipped by 3 bases and J by 5 bases, with 13 bases between them. CDR3 length equals 14 residues. Germline CDR1 and CDR2: SNHLY and FYNNEI. For the CDR3, the DNA is TGTGCCAGCAGTGATAGTCTAGTAGGGGAGACCCAGTACTTC. As protein: CASSDSLVGETQYF.

The rearrangement uses TRBV5-1 and TRBJ1-1; 9 positions match TRBD1. The CDR3 runs to 12 residues. Germline CDR1 SGHRS, CDR2 YFSETQ. V lost 4 bases, J lost 6 bases, and 1 base stayed unmatched. The CDR3 region has the DNA TGCGCCAGCAGCGGGACAGGGCCTGAAGCTTTCTTT. This codes for CASSGTGPEAFF.

This clone was detected a few times. CDR3 bases: TGTGCCAGCAGCTTTGGTGCGGTGGAGTACGAGCAGTACTTC. Protein: CASSFGAVEYEQYF. The genes are TRBV11-3 and TRBJ2-7; D unresolved. The CDR3 consists of 14 residues. The V end lost 3 bases, the J end lost 4 bases, and 13 bases lay between the germline ends. Germline values: CDR1 SGHNT, CDR2 YENEEA.

J is TRBJ1-2 and V is TRBV7-2; TRBD1 aligns across 7 bases. Germline V lookup: CDR1 SGHTA, CDR2 FQGNSA. Unmatched junction bases numbered 7, after V lost 5 bases and J lost 4 bases. The CDR3 is 14 amino acids. Here the CDR3 reads CASSLRQGGYGYTF. CDR3 coding DNA: TGTGCCAGCAGCCTACGTCAGGGGGGCTATGGCTACACCTTC.

The chain carries TRBV9 and TRBJ2-4, with 7 bases lining up with TRBD1. This CDR3 is built from 16 residues. V lost 0 bases to trimming and J lost 3 bases; unmatched junction nucleotides: 6. In germline, CDR1 is SGDLS, CDR2 YYNGEE. DNA of the CDR3: TGTGCCAGCAGCGTAGAAGAGGGGGCAGGCAAAAACATTCAGTACTTC. Translated: CASSVEEGAGKNIQYF.

This clone has just one count. This sequence joins TRBV29-1 and TRBJ2-1, with 8 bases fitting TRBD2. There are 15 residues in the CDR3. J lost 0 bases, V lost 4 bases, and 5 bases had no gene match. Germline CDR1 SQVTM, CDR2 ANQGSEA. The CDR3 sequence is CSVARGASSYNEQFF. The CDR3 DNA follows: TGCAGCGTTGCGCGGGGGGCAAGCTCCTACAATGAGCAGTTCTTC.

The chain employs TRBV6-1 and TRBJ1-2; D may be TRBD1 (5 bases). Germline V gene sequence: CDR1 MNHNS, CDR2 SASEGT. The CDR3 runs to 14 residues. The V and J ends lost 6 bases and 3 bases respectively, with 14 bases between them. CDR3 sequence reads: CASSPSGGDYGYTF. The CDR3 coding sequence is TGTGCCAGCAGCCCTTCGGGGGGGGACTATGGCTACACCTTC.

The chain combines TRBV19 with TRBJ1-1, with 8 bases aligning to TRBD1. The germline CDR1 and CDR2 sequences are LNHDA and SQIVND (reference sequence). Losses at the gene ends were 1 base for V and 7 bases for J; bases not matched to a gene: 8. The CDR3 length is 15 residues. CDR3 sequence reads: CASSIARTGGLEAFF. The CDR3 bases are TGTGCCAGTAGTATAGCCAGAACAGGGGGTCTTGAAGCTTTCTTT.

The chain combines TRBV9 with TRBJ1-3; D uncertain. V lost 4 bases and J lost 7, with 18 bases in between. The CDR3 runs to 15 residues. Germline CDR1 is SGDLS and CDR2 is YYNGEE. The CDR3 coding sequence is TGTGCCAGCAGCCCGTCGGAGGGATCGAGGAACACCATATATTTT. This encodes CASSPSEGSRNTIYF.

The chain recombines TRBV7-6 with TRBJ2-5; D remains ambiguous. CDR3 length: 13 residues. Germline assignment: CDR1 SGHVS and CDR2 FNYEAQ. V lost 0 bases to trimming and J lost 7 bases, with 9 bases between them. The CDR3 reads CASSLAEFGTQYF. Here the CDR3 DNA reads TGTGCCAGCAGCTTAGCGGAGTTTGGGACCCAGTACTTC.

This sequence joins TRBV2 and TRBJ2-1; D might be TRBD1 (7 bases). The CDR3 spans 15 residues. Germline loops: CDR1 SNHLY, CDR2 FYNNEI. Trimming cost V 5 bases and J 13 bases, with 24 bases left between them. The CDR3 bases are TGTGCCAGCAGTCACCAGGGGGACTCAGGGCTTGGTCAGTTCTTC. Translating gives CASSHQGDSGLGQFF.

The rearrangement joins TRBV4-2 to TRBJ2-3; TRBD2 matches at 7 bases. Unmatched junction bases numbered 8, after V lost 0 bases and J lost 5 bases. The CDR3 length is 16 residues. CDR1 and CDR2 (germline): LGHNA, YNFKEQ. In DNA form, the CDR3 reads TGTGCCAGCAGCCAAGAAAGGCAGCGGGAACTAGATACGCAGTATTTT. It is translated as CASSQERQRELDTQYF.

This sequence joins TRBV6-5 and TRBJ2-7; unclear D gene. The CDR3 consists of 12 residues. In germline, CDR1 is MNHEY, CDR2 SVGAGI. The V end lost 2 bases, the J end lost 7 bases, and 9 bases lay between the germline ends. CDR3 amino acids: CASSYVGGEQYF. CDR3 nucleotide sequence: TGTGCCAGCAGTTACGTCGGTGGGGAGCAGTACTTC.

This chain links TRBV5-6 with TRBJ2-1; TRBD1 agrees at 7 bases. The CDR3 extends over 15 amino acids. V lost 4 bases and J lost 0; bases outside the gene matches: 4. Germline lookup yields CDR1 SGHDT and CDR2 YYEEEE. The CDR3 bases are TGTGCCAGCAGCCCAGACAGGGACTCCTACAATGAGCAGTTCTTC. Protein: CASSPDRDSYNEQFF.

The chain has TRBV6-5 and TRBJ1-6, with D possibly matching TRBD1 (6 bases). The germline V gene has CDR1 MNHEY and CDR2 SVGAGI. The V end lost 4 bases, the J end lost 7 bases, and 8 bases lay between the germline ends. The CDR3 consists of 13 residues. CDR3 amino acids: CASSSTGNSPLHF. The CDR3 DNA reads as TGTGCCAGCAGTTCTACAGGGAATTCACCCCTCCACTTT.

The gene calls are TRBV4-2 and TRBJ2-5; D might be TRBD2 (6 bases). Trimming removed 2 bases at V and 0 bases at J, with 10 bases between. Germline V CDR1 and CDR2: LGHNA, YNFKEQ. This CDR3 region has 15 residues. The CDR3 here is CASSQIGGNQETQYF. The CDR3 DNA is TGTGCCAGCAGCCAAATCGGGGGAAACCAAGAGACCCAGTACTTC.

This chain connects TRBV7-2 to TRBJ1-6, with unresolved D. Trimming removed 5 bases at V and 9 bases at J, with 23 bases between. Per the germline V gene, CDR1 is SGHTA and CDR2 is FQGNSA. The CDR3 has 17 amino acids. CDR3 loop: CASSRQQELWSFSPLHF. The DNA for the CDR3 is TGTGCCAGCAGCCGCCAGCAGGAACTGTGGTCGTTTTCACCCCTCCACTTT. The full variable domain, completed using reference TRBV7-2 and TRBJ1-6, is GAGVSQSPSNKVTEKGKDVELRCDPISGHTALYWYRQSLGQGLEFLIYFQGNSAPDKSGLPSDRFSAERTGGSVSTLTIQRTQQEDSAVYLCASSRQQELWSFSPLHFGNGTRLTVT.

The chain combines TRBV4-3 with TRBJ1-6, with D possibly being TRBD1 (5 bases). This CDR3 contains 14 residues. Trimming shortened V by 6 bases and J by 5 bases, and 11 bases separated the two germline ends. Germline V gene sequence: CDR1 LGHNA, CDR2 YSLEER. The CDR3 sequence is CASSSGLDNSPLHF. In DNA form, the CDR3 reads TGCGCCAGCAGTTCGGGACTGGATAATTCACCCCTCCACTTT.

This chain joins TRBV19 and TRBJ1-4; D might be TRBD1 (5 bases). CDR3 size: 14 residues. V lost 3 bases, J lost 7 bases, and 12 bases lay in between. Germline-derived CDR1 and CDR2 are LNHDA and SQIVND (reference sequence). This chain's CDR3 is CASSIGRGSEKLFF. CDR3 sequence (DNA): TGTGCCAGTAGTATCGGAAGGGGCAGTGAAAAACTGTTTTTT.

The chain couples TRBV29-1 to TRBJ2-7, with D tentatively TRBD2 (5 bases). The CDR3 covers 13 residues. Trimming took off 0 bases at V and 6 bases at J, with 12 bases between the two ends. Germline CDR1 and CDR2: SQVTM and ANQGSEA. The CDR3 DNA reads as TGCAGCGTTGAAGATCGGCTAGCCGCCGAGCAGTACTTC. Translation gives CSVEDRLAAEQYF.

As concerns this clone: Other nucleotide sequences in the sample specify the same CDR3. V gene TRBV11-2 combines with J gene TRBJ2-7, with D perhaps given as TRBD1 or TRBD2 (6 bases each). Germline CDR1 reads SGHAT; CDR2 reads FQNNGV. The CDR3 runs 14 residues. Trimming cost V 3 bases and J 2 bases, with 11 bases left between them. The CDR3 nucleotides read TGTGCCAGCAGCTTGCCCGGGGGCACCTACGAGCAGTACTTC. Encoded protein: CASSLPGGTYEQYF.

The chain carries TRBV18 and TRBJ1-2; D not resolved. V was cut by 3 bases and J by 5 bases, with 10 bases left in between. Germline CDR1 is KGHSH and CDR2 is LQKENI. This CDR3 comprises 13 residues. The CDR3 spells CASSPGQEYGYTF. In DNA form, the CDR3 reads TGTGCCAGCTCACCCGGGCAGGAGTATGGCTACACCTTC.

The chain employs TRBV6-5 and TRBJ2-2; 10 bases align to TRBD2. The germline V gene has CDR1 MNHEY and CDR2 SVGAGI. V lost 4 bases, J lost 0 bases, and 2 bases stayed unmatched. The length of the CDR3 is 16 residues. CDR3 bases: TGTGCCAGCAGTTTTGGACTAGCGGCGAACACCGGGGAGCTGTTTTTT. Translation gives CASSFGLAANTGELFF.

Here the CDR3 DNA reads TGCGCCAGCAGTGGGATGCAAAAAAGCTCCTACAATGAGCAGTTCTTC. Translating it yields CASSGMQKSSYNEQFF. The chain uses TRBV10-2 and TRBJ2-1; D call uncertain. Germline CDR1 reads WSHSY; CDR2 reads SAAADI. Trimming removed 4 bases at V and 0 bases at J, with 13 bases between. The CDR3 contains 16 residues.

The chain recombines TRBV11-3 with TRBJ2-7; TRBD2 matches at 7 bases. CDR1 is SGHNT and CDR2 is YENEEA in the germline V gene. CDR3 length: 15 amino acids. The V segment lost 1 base and the J segment 2 bases; nucleotides outside the gene matches: 5. In nucleotides, the CDR3 is TGTGCCAGCAGCTTAGCGTCAGGGACTACCTACGAGCAGTACTTC. This encodes CASSLASGTTYEQYF.

The chain recombines TRBV18 with TRBJ2-7, with 10 bases lining up with TRBD1. Germline V gene sequence: CDR1 KGHSH, CDR2 LQKENI. Unmatched junction bases numbered 7, after V lost 4 bases and J lost 7 bases. The CDR3 extends over 14 amino acids. CDR3 nucleotide sequence: TGTGCCAGCTCACGAAGACAGGGGGCTGAAGAGCAGTACTTC. Its translation is CASSRRQGAEEQYF.

The CDR3 DNA sequence: TGTGCCAGCAGTGAATGGCCAGCCGAGCAGTACTTC. This codes for CASSEWPAEQYF. This rearrangement joins TRBV25-1 to TRBJ2-7, with no clear D. CDR3 size: 12 residues. Germline-derived CDR1 and CDR2 are MGHDK and SYGVNS. V was trimmed by 1 base and J by 6 bases, leaving 7 bases between them.

This clone has a handful of counts. The V and J genes are TRBV30 and TRBJ1-6; TRBD1 matches 9 bases. The germline V gene encodes CDR1 GTSNPN and CDR2 SVGIG (reference sequence). The CDR3 runs to 15 residues. V gave up 1 base and J gave up 10 bases; unmatched junction bases: 8. CDR3 coding DNA: TGTGCCTGGAGTGGAAGAGGACAGGGGATATCACCCCTCCACTTT. It translates to CAWSGRGQGISPLHF.